The 9 T cell receptor beta chains reported below all come from one sample, sequenced in a study of shared clonotypes between healthy human individuals. The table came from immunoSEQ multiplex PCR; TCRdb's copy has only in-frame clones and leaves some out. The table lists about 1.1 million clones, roughly 80% of them singletons. The source material was memory CD4+ T cells from PBMCs. As to subset: CD45RA-negative fraction. These receptors originate from a man between 18 and 35 years old in good health. Some clones in this sample may be carry-over from other donors' samples.

The chain uses TRBV5-1 and TRBJ2-2; D possibly corresponds to TRBD1 (6 bases). From germline, CDR1 is SGHRS and CDR2 YFSETQ. The CDR3 contains 15 residues. Between the trimmed V and J ends, which lost 3 bases and 4 bases, there was a span of 13 bases. The CDR3 protein is CASSSGQLGTGELFF. In DNA, the CDR3 is TGCGCCAGCAGCTCGGGACAACTCGGCACCGGGGAGCTGTTTTTT.

The J gene is TRBJ2-7, the V gene TRBV30, with 8 nucleotides matching TRBD2. This CDR3 is 16 amino acids long. V shed 2 bases, J shed 0 bases, and the junction held 9 bases outside the gene matches. Germline V CDR1 and CDR2: GTSNPN, SVGIG (reference sequence). CDR3 residues: CAWSRLQGLASYEQYF. CDR3 in DNA: TGTGCCTGGAGTCGATTGCAAGGACTAGCCTCCTACGAGCAGTACTTC.

The chain uses TRBV19 and TRBJ2-4; 9 bases align to TRBD1. Germline V gives CDR1 LNHDA, CDR2 SQIVND (reference sequence). The trim removed 3 bases at V and 3 bases at J, leaving 12 bases unmatched. CDR3 size: 18 residues. The CDR3 is CASSIPGQGGIGKNIQYF. The DNA of the CDR3 is TGTGCCAGTAGTATCCCGGGACAGGGAGGGATAGGCAAAAACATTCAGTACTTC.

The sample holds a few counts of this clone. This rearrangement joins TRBV7-2 to TRBJ2-4, with 9 bases identical to TRBD1. The V segment lost 1 base and the J segment 8 bases; nucleotides outside the gene matches: 6. Germline assignment: CDR1 SGHTA and CDR2 FQGNSA. CDR3 size: 15 residues. CDR3: CASSLGGTGRDIQYF. CDR3 DNA: TGTGCCAGCAGCTTAGGGGGGACAGGGAGAGACATTCAGTACTTC.

Details on this clone: This sample includes further DNA sequences coding for the same CDR3. The gene calls are TRBV7-3 and TRBJ2-3; 7 bases align to TRBD2. Germline V gene lookup returns CDR1 SGHTA and CDR2 FQGTGA. CDR3 size: 14 residues. Germline trimming cut 2 bases from V and 3 bases from J; bases unmatched to any gene: 2. For the CDR3, the DNA is TGTGCCAGCAGCTTAGGCGGGAGAACAGATACGCAGTATTTT. It is translated as CASSLGGRTDTQYF.

This chain uses TRBV12-5 with TRBJ2-1, with 7 nucleotides matching TRBD1. Per the germline V gene, CDR1 is LGHNT and CDR2 is FRNRAP. Trimming removed 7 bases from V and 9 bases from J; junction bases left unmatched: 12. The CDR3 runs 14 residues. The DNA of the CDR3 is TGTGCTAGTGCCCCCGGACAGGACTGGGGTGAGCAGTTCTTC. This translates into CASAPGQDWGEQFF.

Only a few counts were recorded for this clone. The genes are TRBV5-1 and TRBJ2-2; a possible D gene is TRBD1 (6 bases). This CDR3 is 14 amino acids long. Germline CDR1 is SGHRS and CDR2 is YFSETQ. Trimming pared 4 bases from V and 3 bases from J, leaving 10 bases between. The CDR3 spells CASSPWTDTGELFF. CDR3 coding DNA: TGCGCCAGCAGCCCCTGGACAGACACCGGGGAGCTGTTTTTT.

This clone occurred a few times. The CDR3 loop reads CASSLRGTPYEQYF. DNA for the CDR3: TGTGCCAGCAGCTTGAGGGGGACCCCTTACGAGCAGTACTTC. The V and J genes are TRBV5-6 and TRBJ2-7; TRBD1 is a possible D gene (6 bases). Per the germline V gene, CDR1 is SGHDT and CDR2 is YYEEEE. The CDR3 has 14 residues. V was trimmed by 1 base and J by 4 bases, leaving 12 bases between them.

This clone turned up a few times. The chain combines TRBV4-2 with TRBJ1-5; D is unresolved. This CDR3 is built from 13 residues. V was pared by 3 bases and J by 4 bases, with 7 bases between. Germline V gene sequence: CDR1 LGHNA, CDR2 YNFKEQ. The CDR3 region is CASSHETNQPQHF. CDR3 sequence (DNA): TGTGCCAGCAGCCACGAAACGAATCAGCCCCAGCATTTT.